Shown below are 26 T cell receptor beta chains from a single sample sequenced in a study of blood T cell repertoires in COVID-19. Assay: immunoSEQ multiplex PCR; the TCRdb copy retains only in-frame clones and omits some. Counted here are under 150,000 clones, around nine tenths occurring once; the ten biggest clones make up 2.3%. The sequenced material came from peripheral blood. Source of these receptors: a human donor in a cohort sampled during active COVID-19.

Only one count was recorded for this clone. The chain employs TRBV24-1 and TRBJ1-5; no definite D call. The germline CDR1 and CDR2 sequences are KGHDR and SFDVKD. The CDR3 length is 16 residues. V shed 0 bases and J shed 3 bases, with 11 bases lying between them. The CDR3 loop is CATSDLSGGPNQPQHF. CDR3 bases: TGTGCCACCAGTGATTTGTCAGGTGGGCCCAATCAGCCCCAGCATTTT.

The gene calls are TRBV7-6 and TRBJ1-1; no firm D call. The CDR3 extends over 12 amino acids. CDR1 SGHVS and CDR2 FNYEAQ come from the germline V gene. V lost 4 bases and J 5 bases, leaving 8 bases between the germline ends. The CDR3 region is CASSSGRTEAFF. CDR3 nucleotides: TGTGCCAGCAGCTCTGGCAGGACTGAAGCTTTCTTT.

The rearrangement links TRBV19 to TRBJ1-5, with a tentative D call TRBD1 (6 bases). The ends were cut back, 6 bases at V and 1 base at J, with 16 bases in the middle. Per germline, CDR1 LNHDA and CDR2 SQIVND (reference sequence). The CDR3 spans 16 residues. CDR3 in DNA: TGTGCCAGTAGGAATATAGGGGACAAAAGCAATCAGCCCCAGCATTTT. This translates into CASRNIGDKSNQPQHF.

A single count supports this clone. The chain couples TRBV10-3 to TRBJ2-1; the match to TRBD2 covers 10 bases. CDR3 size: 16 residues. The germline V gene has CDR1 ENHRY and CDR2 SYGVKD. The ends lost 0 bases at V and 5 bases at J; junction bases unmatched: 4. The chain's CDR3 is CAISESQAGGDNEQFF. CDR3 sequence (DNA): TGTGCCATCAGTGAGTCGCAAGCGGGAGGGGACAATGAGCAGTTCTTC.

The chain combines TRBV10-2 with TRBJ1-3; tentative D call: TRBD1 (5 bases). CDR3 length: 13 residues. Trimming removed 4 bases from V and 2 bases from J, with 6 bases in between. In germline, CDR1 is WSHSY, CDR2 SAAADI. In DNA, the CDR3 is TGCGCCAGCAGTGGACAGCCTGGAAACACCATATATTTT. Encoded protein: CASSGQPGNTIYF.

The CDR3 sequence is CASSQVQGQNYEQYF. DNA of the CDR3: TGCGCCAGCAGCCAAGTACAGGGACAGAACTACGAGCAGTACTTC. This sequence joins TRBV4-1 and TRBJ2-7, with 7 bases matching TRBD1. V trimming: 1 base; J trimming: 3 bases; junction bases outside the gene matches: 6. This CDR3 is built from 15 residues. From germline, CDR1 is MGHRA and CDR2 YSYEKL.

This clone was seen only once. J is TRBJ2-1 and V is TRBV27; D is ambiguous. V was pared by 4 bases and J by 6 bases, with 16 bases between. The CDR3 contains 15 residues. In germline, CDR1 is MNHEY, CDR2 SMNVEV (reference sequence). The CDR3 DNA is TGTGCCAGCAGTTCGCCCCTGGGCAGGTTCAATGAGCAGTTCTTC. Its translation is CASSSPLGRFNEQFF.

The V gene is TRBV4-3, the J gene TRBJ1-1; TRBD1 agrees at 11 bases. V shed 1 base, J shed 3 bases, and the junction held 10 bases outside the gene matches. The CDR3 covers 18 residues. Germline V gene lookup returns CDR1 LGHNA and CDR2 YSLEER. Here the CDR3 DNA reads TGCGCCAGCAGCCAAGTGGTCGGGACAGGGGGTGGGGACACTGAAGCTTTCTTT. Translated, it gives CASSQVVGTGGGDTEAFF.

The rearrangement links TRBV4-2 to TRBJ2-1; 7 nucleotides align to TRBD2. CDR3 length: 20 amino acids. Germline CDR1 and CDR2: LGHNA and YNFKEQ. V shed 4 bases and J 0 bases; nucleotides not matched to a gene: 18. CDR3: CASSLQRRSVGGSSYNEQFF. CDR3 nucleotide sequence: TGTGCCAGCAGCCTCCAGAGGAGGTCGGTGGGGGGGAGCTCCTACAATGAGCAGTTCTTC.

The rearrangement uses TRBV7-9 and TRBJ2-1, with D perhaps TRBD2 (5 bases). Germline V gene sequence: CDR1 SEHNR, CDR2 FQNEAQ (reference sequence). Deletions cut 2 bases from V and 9 bases from J, with 17 bases between. The CDR3 covers 15 residues. The CDR3 sequence is CASSLWDTRYAEQFF. CDR3 DNA sequence: TGTGCCAGCAGCTTATGGGATACTAGGTACGCTGAGCAGTTCTTC.

This chain's CDR3 is CASSPAGTGTYEQYF. In nucleotides, the CDR3 is TGTGCCAGCAGCCCAGCCGGGACAGGGACCTACGAGCAGTACTTC. The chain combines TRBV5-4 with TRBJ2-7, with 9 nucleotides matching TRBD1. Per germline, CDR1 SGHNT and CDR2 YYREEE (reference sequence). V was clipped by 4 bases and J by 2 bases; unmatched bases: 7. The CDR3 length is 15 residues.

V and J are TRBV7-2 and TRBJ2-1; 9 bases are shared with TRBD2. Trimming took 1 base from V and 7 from J; bases not matched to a gene: 5. Germline lookup yields CDR1 SGHTA and CDR2 FQGNSA. This CDR3 is built from 15 residues. In DNA, the CDR3 is TGTGCCAGCAGCTTAGTCTGGCTAGCGGGGAATGAGCAGTTCTTC. Amino acids: CASSLVWLAGNEQFF.

The chain carries TRBV18 and TRBJ2-7; 9 nucleotides agree with TRBD2. V shed 3 bases, J shed 6 bases, and the junction held 21 bases outside the gene matches. CDR1 and CDR2 (germline): KGHSH, LQKENI. The length of the CDR3 is 19 residues. CDR3 DNA sequence: TGTGCCAGCTCACCCCCGGGCCCCATCAACGGGCGGGAGGGCCGCGAGCAGTACTTC. Its protein is CASSPPGPINGREGREQYF.

This clone was picked up a small number of times. The chain combines TRBV6-5 with TRBJ1-3, with 7 bases that match TRBD1. The CDR3 length is 16 residues. Germline V gene sequence: CDR1 MNHEY, CDR2 SVGAGI. V dropped 2 bases and J dropped 0; count of bases not matched to a gene: 4. The CDR3 protein is CASSYRQGYSGNTIYF. The DNA for the CDR3 is TGTGCCAGCAGTTACAGACAGGGTTACTCTGGAAACACCATATATTTT.

This clone was detected only a few times. J is TRBJ1-5 and V is TRBV7-2; maybe TRBD1 (6 bases). Germline-derived CDR1 and CDR2 are SGHTA and FQGNSA. The V end was cut by 0 bases, the J end by 2 bases, with 14 bases between. There are 17 residues in the CDR3. The chain's CDR3 is CASSLAPRSGGNQPQHF. The CDR3 bases are TGTGCCAGCAGCTTAGCACCCCGATCAGGGGGCAATCAGCCCCAGCATTTT.

This chain connects TRBV6-5 to TRBJ2-5, with TRBD2 as a possible D gene (5 bases). The CDR3 totals 11 residues. Germline CDR1 is MNHEY and CDR2 is SVGAGI. V shed 6 bases and J shed 5 bases, with 7 bases lying between them. The CDR3, as DNA: TGTGCCAGCAGATGGAGGGAGACCCAGTACTTC. Amino acid sequence: CASRWRETQYF.

This rearrangement joins TRBV5-7 to TRBJ1-2; TRBD1 aligns across 12 bases. TRBV5-7 carries the ORF label, with uncertain function. Losses at the gene ends were 0 bases for V and 8 bases for J; bases not matched to a gene: 14. CDR3 length: 18 residues. In DNA, the CDR3 is TGTGCCAGCAGCTTGGGTAGCCGGGACAGGGGGCACGAACAAGGCTACACCTTC. It encodes CASSLGSRDRGHEQGYTF.

CDR3 sequence reads: CASSFTGGENIQYF. CDR3 nucleotides: TGCGCCAGCAGCTTTACAGGGGGGGAAAACATTCAGTACTTC. The rearrangement links TRBV5-1 to TRBJ2-4; weak D call: TRBD1 (8 bases). The germline V gene has CDR1 SGHRS and CDR2 YFSETQ. The CDR3 runs 14 residues. Trimming took 2 bases from V and 5 from J, leaving 11 bases between them.

The chain uses TRBV5-1 and TRBJ2-1; TRBD2 matches at 13 bases. In germline, CDR1 is SGHRS, CDR2 YFSETQ. The CDR3 sequence is 17 residues long. V lost 4 bases and J lost 10; bases outside the gene matches: 14. CDR3 in DNA: TGCGCCAGCAGCGAGAACCACGGACTAGCGGGAGTCAGGGAGCAGTTCTTC. The encoded protein is CASSENHGLAGVREQFF.

V is TRBV30 and J is TRBJ2-1; 10 positions match TRBD1. The CDR3 loop spans 16 amino acids. Trimming took 1 base from V and 14 from J; bases not matched to a gene: 17. The germline gives CDR1 GTSNPN, CDR2 SVGIG (reference sequence). CDR3 in DNA: TGTGCCTGGAGTGATTGGACAGGGGGATCGAACGTGTTTGAGTTCTTC. Amino acid sequence: CAWSDWTGGSNVFEFF.

The chain uses TRBV30 and TRBJ1-1; 7 bases are shared with TRBD1. This CDR3 comprises 12 residues. V dropped 5 bases and J dropped 5; count of bases not matched to a gene: 5. Germline CDR1 reads GTSNPN; CDR2 reads SVGIG (reference sequence). CDR3 bases: TGTGCCTGGCTCAGGGGGGTAACTGAAGCTTTCTTT. Its protein product is CAWLRGVTEAFF.

The chain is built from TRBV11-2 and TRBJ2-2; tentative D call: TRBD2 (6 bases). The V gene lost 5 bases and the J gene lost 0 bases, with 10 bases spanning the gap. The CDR3 length is 15 residues. The V gene's germline CDR1 is SGHAT and CDR2 FQNNGV. CDR3 in DNA: TGTGCCAGCAGCCCTCGACTAGCGAACACCGGGGAGCTGTTTTTT. It codes for CASSPRLANTGELFF.

This clone was counted only a few times. The rearrangement joins TRBV9 to TRBJ2-2; 10 nucleotides match TRBD2. Germline-derived CDR1 and CDR2 are SGDLS and YYNGEE. The CDR3 covers 16 residues. Trimming took 3 bases from V and 0 from J; bases not matched to a gene: 2. The chain's CDR3 is CASSAGTSANTGELFF. CDR3 DNA sequence: TGTGCCAGCAGCGCCGGGACTAGCGCGAACACCGGGGAGCTGTTTTTT.

The chain combines TRBV11-1 with TRBJ2-1; 10 positions agree with TRBD2. This CDR3 comprises 15 residues. With 5 bases clipped from V and 5 bases from J, the junction kept 6 bases outside the gene matches. CDR1 and CDR2 (germline): SGHAT, FQDESV (reference sequence). The CDR3 nucleotides read TGTGCCAGCAGCCCCCCAGCGGGGGGGCACAATGAGCAGTTCTTC. It translates to CASSPPAGGHNEQFF.

The chain links TRBV5-1 to TRBJ2-3; 8 positions match TRBD1. Germline V gives CDR1 SGHRS, CDR2 YFSETQ. J lost 1 base, V lost 5 bases, and 3 bases had no gene match. This CDR3 region has 14 residues. Written as DNA, the CDR3 is TGCGCCAGCAGGACAGGGGTAGGCACAGATACGCAGTATTTT. Amino acid sequence: CASRTGVGTDTQYF.

The chain has TRBV9 and TRBJ1-1; D is undetermined. V lost 0 bases and J lost 2, with 11 bases in between. Germline CDR1 SGDLS, CDR2 YYNGEE. The CDR3 loop spans 15 amino acids. Written as DNA, the CDR3 is TGTGCCAGCAGCGTAGTAACGGGGTTAAACACTGAAGCTTTCTTT. Encoded protein: CASSVVTGLNTEAFF.